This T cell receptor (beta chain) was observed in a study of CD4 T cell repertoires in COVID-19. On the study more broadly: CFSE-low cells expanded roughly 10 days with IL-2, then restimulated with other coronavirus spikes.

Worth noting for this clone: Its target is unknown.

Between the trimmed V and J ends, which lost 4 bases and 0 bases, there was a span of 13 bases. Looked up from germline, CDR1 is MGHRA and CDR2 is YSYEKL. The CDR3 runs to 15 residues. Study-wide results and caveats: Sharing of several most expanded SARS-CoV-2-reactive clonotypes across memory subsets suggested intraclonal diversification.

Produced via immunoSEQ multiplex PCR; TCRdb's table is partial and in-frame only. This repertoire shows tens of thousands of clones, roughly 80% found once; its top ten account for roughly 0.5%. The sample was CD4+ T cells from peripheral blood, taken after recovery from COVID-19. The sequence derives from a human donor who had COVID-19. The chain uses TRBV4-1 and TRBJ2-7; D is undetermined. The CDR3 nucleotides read TGCGCCAGCAGCCTAGAACATTACTCCTCCTACGAGCAGTACTTC. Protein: CASSLEHYSSYEQYF.